These 4 T cell receptor beta chains share one sample of origin, sequenced in a study of blood T cell repertoires in COVID-19 (dated by TCRdb to about 2020). Libraries came from the immunoSEQ multiplex PCR assay. The table was pulled from immuneACCESS by TCRdb, which kept in-frame rearrangements only. Such tables lose some clones; where checked, under half of the loss comes from unresolved V genes, and the rest has no known cause. Here the sample has about 140,000 clones; 79% occur a single time. Together, the top ten hold 3.5% to 4.5% of the sample. The sample taken for sequencing was peripheral blood. Receptor source: a man in his fifties or sixties with acute or convalescent COVID-19.

The V and J genes are TRBV5-1 and TRBJ2-1; 9 nucleotides match TRBD1. Germline CDR1 is SGHRS and CDR2 is YFSETQ. This CDR3 has 16 amino acids. The ends lost 1 base at V and 7 bases at J; junction bases unmatched: 9. CDR3 sequence: CASSLSPQGAGNEQFF. The DNA for the CDR3 is TGCGCCAGCAGCTTGTCTCCACAGGGGGCGGGGAATGAGCAGTTCTTC.

This sequence joins TRBV7-9 and TRBJ1-1, with D tentatively TRBD1 (5 bases). V dropped 8 bases and J dropped 2 bases, with 9 bases sitting between them. Germline V gives CDR1 SEHNR, CDR2 FQNEAQ (reference sequence). CDR3 length: 12 amino acids. CDR3 residues: CASSTGNTEAFF. Written as DNA, the CDR3 is TGTGCCAGCTCCACAGGAAACACTGAAGCTTTCTTT.

The chain recombines TRBV29-1 with TRBJ2-5; 14 nucleotides align to TRBD2. The CDR3 has 13 residues. Germline V gene lookup returns CDR1 SQVTM and CDR2 ANQGSEA. The CDR3 DNA reads as TGCACCGGGACTAGCGGGAGTGGTGAGACCCAGTACTTC. The encoded protein is CTGTSGSGETQYF.

The rearrangement links TRBV30 to TRBJ2-1; TRBD1 is a possible D gene (5 bases). V lost 2 bases and J 4 bases, leaving 6 bases between the germline ends. Germline CDR1 reads GTSNPN; CDR2 reads SVGIG (reference sequence). This CDR3 has 12 amino acids. This CDR3 is CAWSRGYNEQFF. The CDR3 bases are TGTGCCTGGAGTAGGGGTTACAATGAGCAGTTCTTC.